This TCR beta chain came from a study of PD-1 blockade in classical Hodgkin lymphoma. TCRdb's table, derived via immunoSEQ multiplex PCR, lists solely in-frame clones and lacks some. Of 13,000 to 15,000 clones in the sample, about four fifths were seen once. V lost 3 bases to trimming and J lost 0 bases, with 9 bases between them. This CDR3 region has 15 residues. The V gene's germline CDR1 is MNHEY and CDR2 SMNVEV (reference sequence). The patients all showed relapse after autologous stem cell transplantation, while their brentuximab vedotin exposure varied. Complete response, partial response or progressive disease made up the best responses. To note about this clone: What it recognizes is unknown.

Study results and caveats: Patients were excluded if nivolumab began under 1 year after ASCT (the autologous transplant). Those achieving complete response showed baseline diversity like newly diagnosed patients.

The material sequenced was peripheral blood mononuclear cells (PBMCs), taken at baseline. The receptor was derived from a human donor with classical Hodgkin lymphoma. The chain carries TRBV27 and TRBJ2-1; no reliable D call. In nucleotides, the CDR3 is TGTGCCAGCAGTTTCTACCCAAGCTCCTACAATGAGCAGTTCTTC. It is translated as CASSFYPSSYNEQFF.